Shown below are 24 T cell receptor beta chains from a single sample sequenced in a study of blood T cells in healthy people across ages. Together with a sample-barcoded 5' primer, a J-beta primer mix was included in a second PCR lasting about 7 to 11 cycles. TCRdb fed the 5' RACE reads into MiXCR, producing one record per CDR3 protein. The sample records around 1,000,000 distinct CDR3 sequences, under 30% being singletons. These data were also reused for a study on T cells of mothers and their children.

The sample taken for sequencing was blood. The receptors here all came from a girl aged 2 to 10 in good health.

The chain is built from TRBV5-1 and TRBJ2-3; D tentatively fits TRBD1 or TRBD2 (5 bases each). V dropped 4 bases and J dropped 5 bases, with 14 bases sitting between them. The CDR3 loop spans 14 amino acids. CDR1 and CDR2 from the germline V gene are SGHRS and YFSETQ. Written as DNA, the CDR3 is TGCGCCAGCAGCACCGGGGCCCACGGAGATACGCAGTATTTT. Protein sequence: CASSTGAHGDTQYF.

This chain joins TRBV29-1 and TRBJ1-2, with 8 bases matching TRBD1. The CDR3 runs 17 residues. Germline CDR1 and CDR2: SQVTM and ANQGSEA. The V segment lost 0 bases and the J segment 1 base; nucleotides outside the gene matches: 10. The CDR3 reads CSVEDRNRGDFNYGYTF. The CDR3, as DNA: TGCAGCGTTGAAGATCGAAACAGGGGGGATTTTAACTATGGCTACACCTTC.

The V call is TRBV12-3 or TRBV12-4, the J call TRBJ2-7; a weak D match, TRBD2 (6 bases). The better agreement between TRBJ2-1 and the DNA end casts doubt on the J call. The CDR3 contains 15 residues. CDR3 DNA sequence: TGTGCCAGCAGTTTACCAGCCCCAACTAGCTCCCCGCAGTTCTTC. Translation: CASSLPAPTSSPQFF.

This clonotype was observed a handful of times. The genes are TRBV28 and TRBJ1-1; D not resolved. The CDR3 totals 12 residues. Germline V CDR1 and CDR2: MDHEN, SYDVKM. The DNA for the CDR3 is TGTGCGGCAGGTAATTTGTTTACTGAAGCTTTCTTT. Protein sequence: CAAGNLFTEAFF.

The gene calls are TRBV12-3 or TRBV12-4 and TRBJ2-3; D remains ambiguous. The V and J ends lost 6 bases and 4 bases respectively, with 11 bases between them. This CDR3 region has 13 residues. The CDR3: CASSRLVADTQYF. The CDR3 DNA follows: TGTGCCAGCAGCCGGCTAGTTGCAGATACGCAGTATTTT.

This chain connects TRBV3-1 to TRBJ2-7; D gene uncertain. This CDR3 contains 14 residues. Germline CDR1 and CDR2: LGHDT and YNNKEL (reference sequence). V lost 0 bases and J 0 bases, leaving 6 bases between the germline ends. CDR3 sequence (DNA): TGTGCCAGCAGCCAAGAGCTTTCCTCCTACGAGCAGTACTTC. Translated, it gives CASSQELSSYEQYF.

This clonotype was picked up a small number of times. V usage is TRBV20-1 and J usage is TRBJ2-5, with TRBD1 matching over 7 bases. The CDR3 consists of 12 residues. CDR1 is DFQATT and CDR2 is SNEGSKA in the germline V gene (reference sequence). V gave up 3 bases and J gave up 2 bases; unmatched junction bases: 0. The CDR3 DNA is TGCAGTGCTAGGGGACAGCAAGAGACCCAGTACTTC. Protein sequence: CSARGQQETQYF.

This CDR3 reads CASSYSYMSGTKNIQYF. CDR3 bases: TGTGCCAGCAGTTACTCCTACATGTCCGGGACCAAAAACATTCAGTACTTC. The V gene is TRBV6-5, the J gene TRBJ2-4; TRBD2 might be the D (5 bases). CDR3 length: 17 residues. Germline CDR1 MNHEY, CDR2 SVGAGI. V was pared by 0 bases and J by 2 bases, with 14 bases between.

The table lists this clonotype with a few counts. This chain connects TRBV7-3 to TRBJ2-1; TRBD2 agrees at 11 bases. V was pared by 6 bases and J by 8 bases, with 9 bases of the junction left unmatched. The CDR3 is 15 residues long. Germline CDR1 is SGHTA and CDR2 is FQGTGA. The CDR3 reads CASSFTSGSWDEQFF. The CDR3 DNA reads TGTGCCAGCAGTTTTACTAGCGGGAGTTGGGATGAGCAGTTCTTC.

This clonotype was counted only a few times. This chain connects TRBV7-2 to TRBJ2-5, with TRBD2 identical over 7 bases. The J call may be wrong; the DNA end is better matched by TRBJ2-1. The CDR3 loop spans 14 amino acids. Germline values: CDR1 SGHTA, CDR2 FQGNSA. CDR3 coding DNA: TGTGCCAGCAGCTTCGGGGGGTCTGTGAATGAGCAGTTCTTC. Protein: CASSFGGSVNEQFF.

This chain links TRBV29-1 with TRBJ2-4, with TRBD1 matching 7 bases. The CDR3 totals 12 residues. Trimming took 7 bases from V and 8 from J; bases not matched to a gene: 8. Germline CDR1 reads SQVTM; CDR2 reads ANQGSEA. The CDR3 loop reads CSGQGLGDIQYF. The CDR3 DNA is TGCAGCGGACAGGGATTAGGGGACATTCAGTACTTC.

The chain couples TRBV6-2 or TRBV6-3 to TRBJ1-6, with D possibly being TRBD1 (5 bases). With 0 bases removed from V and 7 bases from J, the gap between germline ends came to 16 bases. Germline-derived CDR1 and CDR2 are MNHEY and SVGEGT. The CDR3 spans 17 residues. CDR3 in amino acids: CASSYSRPGLMNSPLHF. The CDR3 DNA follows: TGTGCCAGCAGTTACTCGAGACCAGGGTTGATGAATTCACCCCTCCACTTT.

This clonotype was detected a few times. The CDR3 coding sequence is TGTGCCAGCAGCTTGGGGGCTGTTTTGACTGAAGCTTTCTTT. Protein product: CASSLGAVLTEAFF. V and J are TRBV7-9 and TRBJ1-1; possibly TRBD1 for D (6 bases). Trimming pared 3 bases from V and 5 bases from J, leaving 13 bases between. Germline-derived CDR1 and CDR2 are SEHNR and FQNEAQ (reference sequence). The CDR3 sequence is 14 residues long.

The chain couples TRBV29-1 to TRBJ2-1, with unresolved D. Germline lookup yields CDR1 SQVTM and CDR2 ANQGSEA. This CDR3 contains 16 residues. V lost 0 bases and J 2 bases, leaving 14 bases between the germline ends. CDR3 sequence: CSVEDYLRKAYNEQFF. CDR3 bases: TGCAGCGTTGAAGATTACTTGAGGAAGGCCTACAATGAGCAGTTCTTC.

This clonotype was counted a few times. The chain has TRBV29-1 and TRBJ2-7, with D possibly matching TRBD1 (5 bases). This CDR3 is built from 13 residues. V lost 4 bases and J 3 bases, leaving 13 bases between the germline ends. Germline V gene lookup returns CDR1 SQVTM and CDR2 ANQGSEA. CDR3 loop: CSVGGQYGYEQYF. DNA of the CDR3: TGCAGCGTTGGGGGCCAGTACGGCTACGAGCAGTACTTC.

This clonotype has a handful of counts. The CDR3 region is CSVEVWEGTDTQYF. As DNA, the CDR3 is TGCAGCGTTGAAGTCTGGGAGGGGACAGATACGCAGTATTTT. This rearrangement joins TRBV29-1 to TRBJ2-3; 7 positions agree with TRBD2. From germline, CDR1 is SQVTM and CDR2 ANQGSEA. The CDR3 contains 14 residues. The V and J ends lost 1 base and 3 bases, in that order; junction bases with no gene match: 4.

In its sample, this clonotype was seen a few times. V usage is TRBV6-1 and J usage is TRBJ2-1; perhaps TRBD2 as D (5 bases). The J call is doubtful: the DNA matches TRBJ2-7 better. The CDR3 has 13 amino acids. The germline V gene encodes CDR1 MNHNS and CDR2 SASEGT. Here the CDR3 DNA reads TGTGCCAGCAGTGCTAAGAGGGTCCACGAGCAGTACTTC. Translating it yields CASSAKRVHEQYF.

In DNA, the CDR3 is TGCGCCAGCAGCCGGGACAGCCGCTATGGCTACACCTTC. Translated: CASSRDSRYGYTF. The V gene is TRBV4-3, the J gene TRBJ1-2; 7 bases are a match to TRBD1. J lost 4 bases, V lost 4 bases, and 3 bases had no gene match. The CDR3 consists of 13 residues. The germline CDR1 and CDR2 sequences are LGHNA and YSLEER.

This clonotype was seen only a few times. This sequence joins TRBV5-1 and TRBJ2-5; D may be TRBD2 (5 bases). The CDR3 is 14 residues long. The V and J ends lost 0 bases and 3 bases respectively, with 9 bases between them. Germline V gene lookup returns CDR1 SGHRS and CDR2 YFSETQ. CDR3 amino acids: CASSLGRLEETQYF. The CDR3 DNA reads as TGCGCCAGCAGCTTGGGGAGGCTTGAAGAGACCCAGTACTTC.

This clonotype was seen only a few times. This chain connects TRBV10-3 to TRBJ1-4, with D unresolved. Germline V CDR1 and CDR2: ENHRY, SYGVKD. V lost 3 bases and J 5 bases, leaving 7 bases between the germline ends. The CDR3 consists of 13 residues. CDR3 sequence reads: CAISDSLNEKLFF. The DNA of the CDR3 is TGTGCCATCAGTGACAGCCTGAATGAAAAACTGTTTTTT.

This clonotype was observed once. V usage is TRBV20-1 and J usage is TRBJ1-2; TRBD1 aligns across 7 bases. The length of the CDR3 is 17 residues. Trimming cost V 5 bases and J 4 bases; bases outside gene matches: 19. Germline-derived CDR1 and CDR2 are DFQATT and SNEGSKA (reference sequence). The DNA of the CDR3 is TGCAGTGCTGGGGGACAGAGACTTCACACCCCACTCTATGGCTACACCTTC. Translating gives CSAGGQRLHTPLYGYTF.

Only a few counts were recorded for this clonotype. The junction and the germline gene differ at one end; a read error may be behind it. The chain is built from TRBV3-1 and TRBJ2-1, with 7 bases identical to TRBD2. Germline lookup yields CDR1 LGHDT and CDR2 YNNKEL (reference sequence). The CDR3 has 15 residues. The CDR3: CASSLTSERYNEQLF. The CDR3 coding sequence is TGTGCCAGCAGCCTTACTAGCGAACGCTACAATGAGCAGCTCTTC.

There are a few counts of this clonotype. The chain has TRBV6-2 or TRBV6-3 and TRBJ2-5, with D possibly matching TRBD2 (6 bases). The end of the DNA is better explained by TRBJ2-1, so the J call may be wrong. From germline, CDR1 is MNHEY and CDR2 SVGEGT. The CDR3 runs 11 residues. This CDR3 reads CASLEGYEQFF. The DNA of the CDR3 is TGTGCCAGCTTGGAGGGGTACGAGCAGTTCTTC.

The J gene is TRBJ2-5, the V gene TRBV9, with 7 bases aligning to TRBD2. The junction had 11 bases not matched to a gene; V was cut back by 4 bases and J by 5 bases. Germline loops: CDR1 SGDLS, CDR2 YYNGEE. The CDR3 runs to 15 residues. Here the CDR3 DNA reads TGTGCCAGCAGCTCAGAGGGACTACCTGTGGAGACCCAGTACTTC. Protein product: CASSSEGLPVETQYF.